The 8 T cell receptor beta chains given below trace back to one sample, sequenced in a study of Ad26.COV2.S vaccination and SARS-CoV-2 variants. Treatment given: about 20 received Ad26.COV2.S at low or high dose, single or two shots; several received placebo; per-sample allocation not given. Collection of samples fell on day 63 after the first vaccine or placebo injection. The protocol was immunoSEQ multiplex PCR, while the TCRdb copy is restricted to in-frame clones and leaves out a portion. The repertoire holds around 400,000 clones, with roughly 90% as singletons. Sequences were derived from peripheral blood, sampled in a trial of Ad26.COV2.S vaccine versus placebo. The origin of the receptors is a person aged 18 to 59 who received the Ad26.COV2.S COVID-19 vaccine or a placebo.

The chain carries TRBV5-4 and TRBJ1-2; weak D call: TRBD1 (5 bases). Deletions cut 6 bases from V and 3 bases from J, with 9 bases between. CDR1 SGHNT and CDR2 YYREEE come from the germline V gene (reference sequence). The CDR3 length is 12 residues. CDR3 protein: CASIGTDYGYTF. The CDR3 DNA reads TGTGCCAGCATCGGGACGGACTATGGCTACACCTTC.

V gene TRBV9 combines with J gene TRBJ1-1, with a tentative D call TRBD1 (6 bases). This CDR3 region has 14 residues. Per the germline V gene, CDR1 is SGDLS and CDR2 is YYNGEE. V gave up 4 bases and J gave up 7 bases, with 17 bases separating them. The CDR3 loop is CASSRRGMDSEAFF. CDR3 in DNA: TGTGCCAGCAGCAGGAGGGGAATGGACAGTGAAGCTTTCTTT. Full variable domain (outside the CDR3, taken from reference TRBV9 and TRBJ1-1): DSGVTQTPKHLITATGQRVTLRCSPRSGDLSVYWYQQSLDQGLQFLIQYYNGEERAKGNILERFSAQQFPDLHSELNLSSLELGDSALYFCASSRRGMDSEAFFGQGTRLTVV.

The chain joins TRBV10-1 to TRBJ2-1, with TRBD1 identical over 10 bases. Germline CDR1 reads WNHNN; CDR2 reads SYGVQD (reference sequence). The CDR3 consists of 14 residues. V dropped 8 bases and J dropped 5; count of bases not matched to a gene: 6. CDR3 protein: CASAGTGVDNEQFF. CDR3 nucleotides: TGCGCCAGCGCCGGGACAGGGGTGGACAATGAGCAGTTCTTC.

V gene TRBV27 combines with J gene TRBJ2-1; 10 positions agree with TRBD2. CDR1 is MNHEY, CDR2 SMNVEV, per germline (reference sequence). Trimming at V came to 1 base and at J to 5 bases, leaving 5 bases not matched to a gene. CDR3 length equals 16 residues. CDR3 coding DNA: TGTGCCAGCAGTTTATTCCCGGGACTAGCGAACAATGAGCAGTTCTTC. Translated: CASSLFPGLANNEQFF.

This clone was detected only a few times. V gene TRBV3-1 (or the pseudogene TRBV3-2) combines with J gene TRBJ2-1, with D maybe TRBD2 (5 bases). V lost 4 bases, J lost 0 bases, and 10 bases lay in between. CDR3 length: 15 amino acids. CDR1 and CDR2 from the germline V gene are LGHDT and YNNKEL (reference sequence). CDR3 amino acids: CASSLSSSSYNEQFF. DNA of the CDR3: TGTGCCAGCAGCCTTTCTAGCAGCTCCTACAATGAGCAGTTCTTC.

The chain joins TRBV19 to TRBJ2-5; 9 bases agree with TRBD2. This CDR3 comprises 14 residues. V lost 5 bases to trimming and J lost 0 bases; unmatched junction nucleotides: 1. Germline V lookup: CDR1 LNHDA, CDR2 SQIVND (reference sequence). The DNA of the CDR3 is TGTGCCAGTAGTGCGGGGGGGGACCAAGAGACCCAGTACTTC. Residues: CASSAGGDQETQYF.

The chain carries TRBV7-9 and TRBJ2-5; D possibly uses TRBD1 or TRBD2 (5 bases each). CDR1 is SEHNR and CDR2 is FQNEAQ in the germline V gene (reference sequence). Trimming took 6 bases from V and 4 from J, leaving 9 bases between them. The CDR3 is 12 amino acids. The CDR3 loop is CASRDTRETQYF. The CDR3 nucleotides are TGTGCCAGCAGGGACACTAGAGAGACCCAGTACTTC.

Notes on this clone: Other DNA sequences of this sample code for an identical CDR3. The J gene is TRBJ1-5, the V gene TRBV7-2; 8 bases line up with TRBD1. The germline V gene encodes CDR1 SGHTA and CDR2 FQGNSA. The CDR3 covers 14 residues. Trimming at V came to 1 base and at J to 7 bases, leaving 3 bases not matched to a gene. This chain's CDR3 is CASSLDRGKQPQHF. CDR3 nucleotide sequence: TGTGCCAGCAGCTTAGACAGGGGGAAACAGCCCCAGCATTTT.